This T cell receptor beta chain was sequenced during a study of Graves' ophthalmopathy and Graves' hyperthyroidism (dated by TCRdb to 2017 to 2018). A note on the overall study: Stable hyperthyroidism was defined as no progression to ophthalmopathy within 18 months of follow-up. The study used signatures of the TCR beta repertoire to tell Graves' ophthalmopathy apart from Graves' hyperthyroidism and to predict which patients would progress to ophthalmopathy. In total, around 130 blood samples were TCR-sequenced: under 45 ophthalmopathy, 75 hyperthyroidism and about 17 hyperthyroidism-to-ophthalmopathy patients. A discovery set of about 99 patients (around 44 ophthalmopathy, around 57 stable hyperthyroidism) was enrolled to explore V-J signatures distinguishing ophthalmopathy from hyperthyroidism. An independent validation cohort comprised about 20 hyperthyroidism patients and 17 patients who later progressed from hyperthyroidism to ophthalmopathy. In roughly 6 hyperthyroidism patients, the T-cell repertoire of thyroid tissue was compared with the T-cell repertoire of blood. Once sampling was done, hyperthyroidism patients were given methimazole at a starting dose of 30 mg daily, while ophthalmopathy patients were given high-dose intravenous methylprednisolone.

Hyperthyroidism patients were newly diagnosed, with disease duration under 2 months, and aged 18 to 65 years. Patients with other autoimmune diseases, uncontrolled infections, pregnancy or lactation were excluded from the study. Diagnosis was based on clinical symptoms, serum thyroxine, TRAb, thyroid ultrasound and orbital computed tomography. Total RNA was extracted using Trizol reagent, and RNA quality was checked on an Agilent 2100 Bioanalyzer. For repertoire sequencing, the TCR beta CDR3 regions were amplified from RNA transcripts. A first-round RT-PCR used HTBI primers with the Qiagen OneStep RT-PCR kit, followed by a second-round multiplex PCR, size selection and purification. Libraries were sequenced on an Illumina HiSeq2000 using paired-end 100 bp reads. Processing in the source paper ran as follows. SOAPnuke was used for read processing, and reads with adapters, uncalled bases, a mean Phred below 15, or no exact constant-primer or identifier match were discarded. COPE v1.2.5 was used to merge the high-quality paired reads. Unique nucleotide sequences were defined as clonotypes and aligned to IMGT TRB V, D and J references using MiTCR v1.1. The analysis was limited to V-J combinations with a frequency above 0.0001, which together covered 99% to 99.2% of the repertoires. For each V-J combination, a TCR clonal expansion and chaos score was defined as F50 clonal expansion divided by the chaos observed in the TCRdist matrix. Welch's t-statistics and random forest were used to reduce features to about a dozen V-J combinations, which were fed into a naive Bayes classifier. The Morisita-Horn index was used to measure how similar the thyroid and blood repertoires were. TCRdb ran its own pipeline on the public reads, namely fastp trimming at Q25 and MiXCR clone calling, and kept in-frame beta chains. Merged by CDR3 protein, the rows form single entries marked with the most common genes and DNA. TCRdb, not the authors, supplied the V and J calls. Counted in this sample were over a million distinct CDR3 sequences; roughly two fifths of them appeared once. The top ten clones comprise 11% of the sample.

This clonotype showed up many times. It lacks a known antigen. No much larger clone exists at a distance of one base, and base qualities are not known. The paper's findings and limits, for the study overall: Sample size was not predetermined statistically, and investigators were not blinded to group allocation. In validation, the model predicted ophthalmopathy progression with about 70% sensitivity and 72.22% specificity; 12 predicted patients were CT-confirmed with GO in a median of roughly 6.8 months. In cross-validation, the 13-signature model distinguished ophthalmopathy from stable hyperthyroidism with almost 90% sensitivity and roughly 81% specificity, and in the test set the corresponding values were roughly 80% and 76%. Most expanded thyroid clonotypes with frequency above 0.001 were also detected in blood, suggesting blood repertoires may reflect the thyroid immune response.

Sequencing used peripheral blood or thyroid tissue (not recorded which). The clonotype comes from an adult man with Graves' hyperthyroidism.

The CDR3 protein: CSASQGFLYGYTF. In nucleotide form, the sequence is TGCAGTGCTAGTCAGGGGTTCCTTTATGGCTACACCTTC. Here the chain combines TRBV20-1 and TRBJ1-2, with TRBD1 perhaps the D gene, on 6 matching bases. Inclusive of the bounding cysteine and phenylalanine, the CDR3 is 13 residues long. Here the CDR3 DNA is all that survives: 39 bases in frame from base 1. A distance of 13 bases separates the germline ends of V and J, which lose 3 bases and 5 bases respectively. As encoded in the germline V gene (reference sequence), CDR1 is DFQATT while CDR2 is SNEGSKA.